This entry is about one T cell receptor (beta chain). The CDR3 is 15 amino acids. Germline V gives CDR1 SGHRS, CDR2 YFSETQ. The V end was cut by 0 bases, the J end by 7 bases, with 14 bases between. This specimen comes from a study of OX40 agonist ivuxolimab in advanced cancers. Overall study context: The patients' treatment was ivuxolimab, an agonistic anti-OX40 (CD134) antibody. Patients in dose escalation had liver, melanoma, kidney or head and neck cancers.

Here immunoSEQ multiplex PCR was the method, and the copy in TCRdb shows in-frame clones only, minus some. The sample carries approximately 89,000 clones, around 86% recorded once. This TCR came from an adult with an advanced solid tumor such as melanoma, head and neck, liver or kidney cancer. This chain connects TRBV5-1 to TRBJ1-5; D gene unclear. The sample consisted of CD4+ or CD8+ T cells sorted from blood, taken in a trial of the OX40 agonist ivuxolimab. CDR3 coding DNA: TGCGCCAGCAGCTTGGATCAGGACGTTAGGCAGCCCCAGCATTTT. Amino acid sequence: CASSLDQDVRQPQHF.